The clone carrying this TCR beta chain came up a few times. TCRdb re-derived calls from the RT-PCR reads in MiXCR, one entry per CDR3 protein. The table lists roughly 700,000 distinct CDR3 sequences, approximately 14% of them singletons, with around 7.3% in the top ten. This sample was included in a study of response to subunit inactivated influenza vaccine. CDR1 and CDR2 (germline): SGHTA, FQGTGA. This CDR3 comprises 15 residues. V lost 4 bases and J 4 bases, leaving 15 bases between the germline ends. The sequenced sample was PBMCs from blood, obtained roughly 2 weeks before vaccination. The TCR originated in a man between 45 and 60 years old who received an inactivated influenza vaccine. The genes are TRBV7-3 and TRBJ2-3; D remains unclear. The CDR3 spells CASSSPGGWSDTQYF. The CDR3 bases are TGTGCCAGCAGCTCGCCGGGCGGTTGGTCAGATACGCAGTATTTT.